Given below is one T cell receptor beta chain in context. Its specificity is not known. Assay: immunoSEQ multiplex PCR; the TCRdb copy retains only in-frame clones and omits some. The sample gives some 100,000 clones, 70% to 90% of which show up once; approximately 0.16% is in the top ten. Blood specimens came from baseline, cycle 4 day 1, and cycle 7 day 1. The CDR3 runs to 14 residues. Trimming removed 4 bases at V and 4 bases at J, with 12 bases between. From germline, CDR1 is SNHLY and CDR2 FYNNEI. The data derive from a study of OX40 agonist ivuxolimab in advanced cancers. Study background: A diagnosis of hepatocellular carcinoma, melanoma, renal cell or head and neck cancer was present in dose-escalation patients. Partial responses were achieved by three patients, of whom one had hepatocellular carcinoma and two had cutaneous melanoma. Study results and caveats: Researchers did not determine the expanded peripheral T cells' antigen specificity.

This chain connects TRBV2 to TRBJ2-3; possibly TRBD2 for D (5 bases). This sequence originates from an adult with an advanced solid tumor such as melanoma, head and neck, liver or kidney cancer. Sequenced here: CD4+ or CD8+ T cells sorted from blood, sampled in a trial of the OX40 agonist ivuxolimab. CDR3 sequence reads: CASSVTAAPDTQYF. CDR3 coding DNA: TGTGCCAGCAGTGTTACAGCGGCCCCAGATACGCAGTATTTT.